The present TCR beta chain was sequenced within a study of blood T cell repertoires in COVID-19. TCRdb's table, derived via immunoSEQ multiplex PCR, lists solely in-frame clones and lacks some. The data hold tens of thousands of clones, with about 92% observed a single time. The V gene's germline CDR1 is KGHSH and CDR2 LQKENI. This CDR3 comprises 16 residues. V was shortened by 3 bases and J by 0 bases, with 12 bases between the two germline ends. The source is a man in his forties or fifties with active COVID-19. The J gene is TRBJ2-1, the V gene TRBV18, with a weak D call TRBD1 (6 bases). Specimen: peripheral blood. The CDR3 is CASSPGHLSSYNEQFF. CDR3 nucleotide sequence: TGTGCCAGCTCACCGGGACACCTGAGCTCCTACAATGAGCAGTTCTTC. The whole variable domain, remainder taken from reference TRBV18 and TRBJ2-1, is NAGVMQNPRHLVRRRGQEARLRCSPMKGHSHVYWYRQLPEEGLKFMVYLQKENIIDESGMPKERFSAEFPKEGPSILRIQQVVRGDSAAYFCASSPGHLSSYNEQFFGPGTRLTVL.